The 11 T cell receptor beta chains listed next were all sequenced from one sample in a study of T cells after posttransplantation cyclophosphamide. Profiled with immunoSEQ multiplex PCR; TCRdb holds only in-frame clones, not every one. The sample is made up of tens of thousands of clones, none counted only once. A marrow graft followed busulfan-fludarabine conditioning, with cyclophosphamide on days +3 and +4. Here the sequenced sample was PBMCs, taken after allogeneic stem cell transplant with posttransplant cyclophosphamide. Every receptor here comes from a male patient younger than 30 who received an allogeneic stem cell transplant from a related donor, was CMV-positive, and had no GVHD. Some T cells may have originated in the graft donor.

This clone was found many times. DNA of the CDR3: TGTGCCAGCAGCCCAAAAGGCCAGTCGGGGACCCAGTACTTC. Translating it yields CASSPKGQSGTQYF. The chain links TRBV11-3 to TRBJ2-5; D call uncertain. V shed 5 bases and J shed 7 bases, with 17 bases lying between them. The CDR3 spans 14 residues. Germline V gene lookup returns CDR1 SGHNT and CDR2 YENEEA.

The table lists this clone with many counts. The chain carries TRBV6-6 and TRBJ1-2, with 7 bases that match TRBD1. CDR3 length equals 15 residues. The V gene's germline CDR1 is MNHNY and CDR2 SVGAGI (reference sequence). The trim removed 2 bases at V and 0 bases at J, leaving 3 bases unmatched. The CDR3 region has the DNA TGTGCCAGCAGTTACACCGGGACAGCTAACTATGGCTACACCTTC. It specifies CASSYTGTANYGYTF.

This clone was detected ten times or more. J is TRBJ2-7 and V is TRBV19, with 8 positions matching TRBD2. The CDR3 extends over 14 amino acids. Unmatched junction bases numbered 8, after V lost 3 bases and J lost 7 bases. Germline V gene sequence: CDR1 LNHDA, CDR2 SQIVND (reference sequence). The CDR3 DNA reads TGTGCCAGTAGTATTACTAGCGGTCTGGGAGAGCAGTACTTC. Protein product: CASSITSGLGEQYF.

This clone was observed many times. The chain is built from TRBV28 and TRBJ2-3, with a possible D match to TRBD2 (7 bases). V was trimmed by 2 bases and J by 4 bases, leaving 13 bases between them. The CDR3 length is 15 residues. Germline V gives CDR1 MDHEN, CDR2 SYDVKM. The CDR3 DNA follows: TGTGCCAGCAGTTTAGGGGGGGCCGGAGCAGATACGCAGTATTTT. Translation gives CASSLGGAGADTQYF.

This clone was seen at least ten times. The CDR3 reads CASSLGREGYTF. The DNA of the CDR3 is TGTGCCAGCAGCTTAGGGAGGGAAGGCTACACCTTC. The chain couples TRBV7-8 to TRBJ1-2; D remains ambiguous. The CDR3 consists of 12 residues. Trimming left V 1 base short and J 8 bases short, with 8 bases between. Per germline, CDR1 SGHVS and CDR2 FQNEAQ.

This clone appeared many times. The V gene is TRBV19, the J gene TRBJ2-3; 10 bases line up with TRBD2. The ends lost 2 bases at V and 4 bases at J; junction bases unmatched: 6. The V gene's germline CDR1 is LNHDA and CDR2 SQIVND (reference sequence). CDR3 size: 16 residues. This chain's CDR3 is CASSIQRGGGSDTQYF. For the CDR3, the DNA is TGTGCCAGTAGTATACAGCGGGGGGGTGGTTCAGATACGCAGTATTTT. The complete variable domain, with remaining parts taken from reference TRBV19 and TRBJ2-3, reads DGGITQSPKYLFRKEGQNVTLSCEQNLNHDAMYWYRQDPGQGLRLIYYSQIVNDFQKGDIAEGYSVSREKKESFPLTVTSAQKNPTAFYLCASSIQRGGGSDTQYFGPGTRLTVL.

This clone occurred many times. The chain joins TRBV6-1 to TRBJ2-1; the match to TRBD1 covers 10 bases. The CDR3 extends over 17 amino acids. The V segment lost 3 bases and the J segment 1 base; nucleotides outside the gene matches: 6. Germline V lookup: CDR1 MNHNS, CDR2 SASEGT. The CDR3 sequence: CASSDLGQGTSYNEQFF. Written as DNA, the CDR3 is TGTGCCAGCAGTGATCTGGGACAGGGGACTTCCTACAATGAGCAGTTCTTC.

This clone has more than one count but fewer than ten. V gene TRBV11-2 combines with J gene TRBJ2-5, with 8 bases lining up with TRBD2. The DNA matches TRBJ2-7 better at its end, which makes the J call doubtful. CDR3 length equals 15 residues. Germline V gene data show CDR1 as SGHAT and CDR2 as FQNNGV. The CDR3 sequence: CASSPLGGGSYEQYF. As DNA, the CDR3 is TGTGCCAGCAGCCCATTAGGCGGGGGGTCCTACGAGCAGTACTTC.

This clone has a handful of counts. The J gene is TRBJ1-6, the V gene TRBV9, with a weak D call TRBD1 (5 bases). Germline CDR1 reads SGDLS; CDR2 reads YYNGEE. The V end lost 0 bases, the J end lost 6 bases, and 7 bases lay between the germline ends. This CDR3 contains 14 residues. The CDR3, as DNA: TGTGCCAGCAGCGTAGGGGGCAGTAATTCACCCCTCCACTTT. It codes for CASSVGGSNSPLHF. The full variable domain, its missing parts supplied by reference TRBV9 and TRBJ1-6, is DSGVTQTPKHLITATGQRVTLRCSPRSGDLSVYWYQQSLDQGLQFLIQYYNGEERAKGNILERFSAQQFPDLHSELNLSSLELGDSALYFCASSVGGSNSPLHFGNGTRLTVT.

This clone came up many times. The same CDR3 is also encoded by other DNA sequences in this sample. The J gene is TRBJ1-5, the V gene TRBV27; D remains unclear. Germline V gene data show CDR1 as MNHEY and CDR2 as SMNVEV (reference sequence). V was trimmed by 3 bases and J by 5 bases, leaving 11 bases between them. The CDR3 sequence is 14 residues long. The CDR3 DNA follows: TGTGCCAGCAGTTTCGACGGGGTTTATCAGCCCCAGCATTTT. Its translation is CASSFDGVYQPQHF.

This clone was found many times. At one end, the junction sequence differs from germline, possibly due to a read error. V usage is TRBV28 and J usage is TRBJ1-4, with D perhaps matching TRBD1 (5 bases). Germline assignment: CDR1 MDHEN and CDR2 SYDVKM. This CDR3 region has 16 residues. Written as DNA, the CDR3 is TGTGCCAGCACTCAGGCAGGGACTTTGACTAAGGAAAAACTGTTTTTT. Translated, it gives CASTQAGTLTKEKLFF.